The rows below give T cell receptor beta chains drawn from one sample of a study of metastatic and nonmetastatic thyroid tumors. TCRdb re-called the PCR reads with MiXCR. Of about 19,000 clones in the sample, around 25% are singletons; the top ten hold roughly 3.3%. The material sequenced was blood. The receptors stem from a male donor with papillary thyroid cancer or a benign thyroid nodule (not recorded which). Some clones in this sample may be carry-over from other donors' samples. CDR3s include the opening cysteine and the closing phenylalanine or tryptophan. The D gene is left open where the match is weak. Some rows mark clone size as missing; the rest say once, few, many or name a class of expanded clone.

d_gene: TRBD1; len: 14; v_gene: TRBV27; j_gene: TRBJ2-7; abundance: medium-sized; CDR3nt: TGTGCCAGCAGTCCTGGGACAGTTTCCCACGAGCAGTACTTC; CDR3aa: CASSPGTVSHEQYF
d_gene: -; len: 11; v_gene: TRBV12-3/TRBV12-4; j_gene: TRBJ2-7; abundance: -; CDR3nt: TGTGCCAGCAGCCGACCGGGGGAGCAGTACTTC; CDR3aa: CASSRPGEQYF
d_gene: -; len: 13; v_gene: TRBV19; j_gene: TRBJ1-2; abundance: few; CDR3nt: TGTGCCAGTAGTATAGGAGGGGACTATGGCTACACCTTC; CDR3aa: CASSIGGDYGYTF
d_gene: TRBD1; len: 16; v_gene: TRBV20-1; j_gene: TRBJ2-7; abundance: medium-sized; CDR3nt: TGCAGTGCTAGAGATGCCCAGGGGGCGCCCCTCTACGAGCAGTACTTC; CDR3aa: CSARDAQGAPLYEQYF
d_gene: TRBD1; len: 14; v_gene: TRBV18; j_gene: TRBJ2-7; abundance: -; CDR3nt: TGTGCCAGCTCACCACGACAGGGGGTCTACGAGCAGTACTTC; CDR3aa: CASSPRQGVYEQYF
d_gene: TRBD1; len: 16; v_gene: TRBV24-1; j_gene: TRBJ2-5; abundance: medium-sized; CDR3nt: TGTGCCACCAGTGGTGACCAGGACAGGGTCGGGGAGACCCAGTACTTC; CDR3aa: CATSGDQDRVGETQYF
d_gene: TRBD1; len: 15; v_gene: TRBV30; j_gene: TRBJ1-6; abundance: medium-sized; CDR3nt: TGTGCCTGGAGTGGGCCGGGACAGGGGAGCTTACCCCTCCACTTT; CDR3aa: CAWSGPGQGSLPLHF
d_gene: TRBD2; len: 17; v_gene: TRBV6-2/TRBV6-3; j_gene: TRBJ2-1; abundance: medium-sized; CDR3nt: TGTGCCAGCAGTTTTTTCCCTAGCGGGGGGTACTACAATGAGCAGTTCTTC; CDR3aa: CASSFFPSGGYYNEQFF
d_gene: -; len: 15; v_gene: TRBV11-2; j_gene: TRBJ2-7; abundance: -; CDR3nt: TGTGCCAGCAGCAAACCCGGACAGAGAGCCTACGAGCAGTACTTC; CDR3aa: CASSKPGQRAYEQYF
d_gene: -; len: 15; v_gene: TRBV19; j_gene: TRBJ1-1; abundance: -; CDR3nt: TGTGCCAGTAGTATAGCACCGGGCCTTAACACTGAAGCTTTCTTT; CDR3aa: CASSIAPGLNTEAFF
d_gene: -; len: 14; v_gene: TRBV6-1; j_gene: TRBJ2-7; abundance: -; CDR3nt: TGTGCCAGCAGTAAAAACCGGGACACCTACGAGCAGTACTTC; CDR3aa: CASSKNRDTYEQYF
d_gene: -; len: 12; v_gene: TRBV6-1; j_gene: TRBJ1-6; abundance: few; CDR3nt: TGTGCCAGCGGGCAGGGGAATTCACCCCTCCACTTT; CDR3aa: CASGQGNSPLHF
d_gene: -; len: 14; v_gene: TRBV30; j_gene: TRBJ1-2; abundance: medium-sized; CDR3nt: TGTGCCTGGAGTGTACCTGGGGACCTCTATGGCTACACCTTC; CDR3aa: CAWSVPGDLYGYTF
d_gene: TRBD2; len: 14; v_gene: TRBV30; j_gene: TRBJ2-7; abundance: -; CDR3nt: TGTGCCCGGGACCTCGGACTAGCGGGAATTCGGCAGTACTTC; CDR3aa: CARDLGLAGIRQYF
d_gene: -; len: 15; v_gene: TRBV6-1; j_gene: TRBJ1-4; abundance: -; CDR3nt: TGTGCCAGCAGTGCCGCATACCCAACTAATGAAAAACTGTTTTTT; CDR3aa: CASSAAYPTNEKLFF
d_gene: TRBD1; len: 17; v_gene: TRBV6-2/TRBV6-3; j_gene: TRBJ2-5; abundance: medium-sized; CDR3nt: TGTGCCAGCAGTTACTCAGTGATGAGGGGGCCCCAAGAGACCCAGTACTTC; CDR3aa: CASSYSVMRGPQETQYF
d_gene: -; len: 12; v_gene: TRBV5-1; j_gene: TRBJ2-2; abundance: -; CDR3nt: TGCGCCAGCAGCTCCTCAAACGGGGAGCTGTTTTTT; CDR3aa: CASSSSNGELFF
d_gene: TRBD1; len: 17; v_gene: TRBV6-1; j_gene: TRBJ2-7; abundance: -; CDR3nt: TGTGCCAGCAGTGGGCGACAGGGCCTACATCGGTTTCACGAGCAGTACTTC; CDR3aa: CASSGRQGLHRFHEQYF
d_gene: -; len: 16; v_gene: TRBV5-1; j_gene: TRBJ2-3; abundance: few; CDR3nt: TGCGCCAGCAGCCCCCTACTTTCGTTGGGGGCAGATACGCAGTATTTC; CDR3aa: CASSPLLSLGADTQYF
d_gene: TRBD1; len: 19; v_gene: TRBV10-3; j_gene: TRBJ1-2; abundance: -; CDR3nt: TGTGCCAGCAGTGAGTTTTCTGGGACAGGCCCTTCTTCCAACTATGGCTACACCTTC; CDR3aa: CASSEFSGTGPSSNYGYTF
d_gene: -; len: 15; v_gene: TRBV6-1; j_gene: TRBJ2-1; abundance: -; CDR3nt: TGTGCCAGCAGTGAAGGGCGGGGACTGGTTAATGAGCAGTTCTTC; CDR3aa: CASSEGRGLVNEQFF
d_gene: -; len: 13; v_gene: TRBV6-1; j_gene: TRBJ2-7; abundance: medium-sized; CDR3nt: TGTGCCAGCAGTTTCAGGCCTACCTACGAGCAGTACTTC; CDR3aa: CASSFRPTYEQYF
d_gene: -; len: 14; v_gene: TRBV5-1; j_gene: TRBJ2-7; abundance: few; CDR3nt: TGCGCCAGCAACGAGGGACCCGGACGCTACGAGCAGTACTTC; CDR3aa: CASNEGPGRYEQYF
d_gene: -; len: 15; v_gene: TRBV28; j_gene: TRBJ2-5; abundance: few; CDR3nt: TGTGCCAGCAGTTTAAGGGGACAACCACAAGAGACCCAGTACTTC; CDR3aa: CASSLRGQPQETQYF
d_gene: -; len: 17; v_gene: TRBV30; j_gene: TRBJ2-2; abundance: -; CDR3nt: TGTGCCTGGACCGGGGGTAGGCCATCTAGGAACACCGGGGAGCTGTTTTTT; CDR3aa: CAWTGGRPSRNTGELFF
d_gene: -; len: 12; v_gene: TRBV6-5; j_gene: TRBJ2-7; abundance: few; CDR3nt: TGTGCCAGCAGTTACTCGGGAAGCGAGCAGTACTTC; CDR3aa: CASSYSGSEQYF
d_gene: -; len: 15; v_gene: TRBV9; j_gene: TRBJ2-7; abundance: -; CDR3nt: TGTGCCAGCAGCGCCTCAGGGACCCCTGGGTCCGAGCAGTACTTC; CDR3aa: CASSASGTPGSEQYF
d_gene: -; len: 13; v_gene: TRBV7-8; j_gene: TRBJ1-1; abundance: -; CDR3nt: TGTGCCAGCAGCTTAGGGACCTACACTGAAGCTTTCTTT; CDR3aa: CASSLGTYTEAFF
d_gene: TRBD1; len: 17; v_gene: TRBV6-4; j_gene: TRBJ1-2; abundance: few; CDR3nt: TGTGCCAGCAGTTACCCGGGACAGGGGGCCCCTAACTATGGCTACACCTTC; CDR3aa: CASSYPGQGAPNYGYTF
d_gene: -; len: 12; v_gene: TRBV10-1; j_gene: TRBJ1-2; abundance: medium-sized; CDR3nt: TGCGCCAGCAGTGAGTCCAGTTATGGCTACACCTTC; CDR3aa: CASSESSYGYTF
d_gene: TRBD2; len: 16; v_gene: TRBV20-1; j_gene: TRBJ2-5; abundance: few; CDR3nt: TGCAGTGCTAGAACGTCTAGCGGGGGGGATCAAGAGACCCAGTACTTC; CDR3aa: CSARTSSGGDQETQYF
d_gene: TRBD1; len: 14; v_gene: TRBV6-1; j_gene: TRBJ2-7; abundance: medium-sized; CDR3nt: TGTGCCAGCAGCCTTGGACAGGGGGGATACGAGCAGTACTTC; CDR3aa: CASSLGQGGYEQYF
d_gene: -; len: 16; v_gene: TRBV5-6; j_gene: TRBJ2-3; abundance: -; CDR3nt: TGTGCCAGCAGCTTGGCCTGGGGCGGGGGCACAGATACGCAGTATTTT; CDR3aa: CASSLAWGGGTDTQYF
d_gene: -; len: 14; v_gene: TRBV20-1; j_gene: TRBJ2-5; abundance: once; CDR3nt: TGCAGTGCTACAAATACAGGTGCCCACCACTATCCCCCATTC; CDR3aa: CSATNTGAHHYPPF
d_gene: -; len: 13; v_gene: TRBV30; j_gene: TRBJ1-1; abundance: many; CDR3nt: TGTGCCTGGACACAGGGCCCTGGGACTGAAGCTTTCTTT; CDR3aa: CAWTQGPGTEAFF
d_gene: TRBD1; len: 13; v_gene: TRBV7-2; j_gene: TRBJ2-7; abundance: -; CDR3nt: TGTGCCACCCGGGGGACAGGGAGGTACGAGCAGTACTTC; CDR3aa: CATRGTGRYEQYF
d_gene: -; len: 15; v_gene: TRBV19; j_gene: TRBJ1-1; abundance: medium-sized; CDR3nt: TGTGCCAGTAGTATGTTTTCCCGTAAGTCCTCTGAAGCTTTCTTT; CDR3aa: CASSMFSRKSSEAFF
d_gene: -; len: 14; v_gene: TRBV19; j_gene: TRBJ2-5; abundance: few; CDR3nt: TGTGCCAGTAGTATCCAGGGCCCATGGGAGACCCAGTACTTC; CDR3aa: CASSIQGPWETQYF
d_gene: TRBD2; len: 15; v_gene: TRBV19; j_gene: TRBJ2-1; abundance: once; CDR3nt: TGTGCCAGTAAATCGACTAGCGGGAGGGCCCATGAGCAGTTCTTC; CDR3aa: CASKSTSGRAHEQFF
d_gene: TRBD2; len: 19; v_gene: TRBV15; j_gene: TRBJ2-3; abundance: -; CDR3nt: TGTGCCACCAGCAGAGATCATCCCCTACTAGCGGAGAGCACAGATACGCAGTATTTT; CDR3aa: CATSRDHPLLAESTDTQYF
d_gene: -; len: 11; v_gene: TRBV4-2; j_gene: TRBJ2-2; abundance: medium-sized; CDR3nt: TGTGCCAGCAGCACGGAGGGGGAGCTGTTTTTT; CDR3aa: CASSTEGELFF